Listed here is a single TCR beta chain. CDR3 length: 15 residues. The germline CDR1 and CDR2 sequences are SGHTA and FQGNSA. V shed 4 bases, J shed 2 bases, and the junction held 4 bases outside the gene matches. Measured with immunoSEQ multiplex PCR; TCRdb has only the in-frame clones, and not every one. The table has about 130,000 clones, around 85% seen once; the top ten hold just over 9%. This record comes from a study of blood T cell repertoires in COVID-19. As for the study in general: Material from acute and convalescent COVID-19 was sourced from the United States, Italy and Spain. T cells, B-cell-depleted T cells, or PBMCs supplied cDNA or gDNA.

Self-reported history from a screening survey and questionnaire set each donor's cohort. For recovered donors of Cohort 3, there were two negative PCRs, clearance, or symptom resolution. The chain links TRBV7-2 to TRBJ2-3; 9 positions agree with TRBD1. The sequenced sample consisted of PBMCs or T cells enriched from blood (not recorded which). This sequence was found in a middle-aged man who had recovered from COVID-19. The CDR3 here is CASSSGTGTTDTQYF. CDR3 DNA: TGTGCCAGCAGCTCCGGGACAGGGACCACAGATACGCAGTATTTT.